The rows below give T cell receptor beta chains drawn from one sample of a study of blood T cell repertoires in COVID-19. TCRdb keeps only in-frame clones here, not all; method: immunoSEQ multiplex PCR. The table lists 75,000 to 90,000 clones, 70% to 90% of them singletons. The sequenced sample was peripheral blood. The receptors here all came from a man at least 80 years old with active or convalescent COVID-19. Each CDR3 is given with its conserved first and last residue. D genes are given only for firm matches. Some rows have no size entry. The others give once, few or many, or a class for an expanded clone.

j_call	v_call	d_call	clone_size	cdr3_aa	cdr3_nt
TRBJ1-1	TRBV11-3	.	once	CASSRLAGTVAEAFF	TGTGCCAGCAGTAGGCTTGCGGGGACGGTTGCTGAAGCTTTCTTT
TRBJ1-1	TRBV19	.	.	CAIIGVGGTEAFF	TGTGCCATAATCGGAGTGGGTGGCACTGAAGCTTTCTTT
TRBJ2-1	TRBV14	TRBD2	.	CASSHPGTSGYNEQFF	TGTGCCAGCAGCCACCCGGGGACTAGCGGATACAATGAGCAGTTCTTC
TRBJ2-5	TRBV3-1/TRBV3-2	TRBD2	.	CASSQGEIAGKETQYF	TGTGCCAGCAGCCAAGGGGAAATAGCGGGCAAAGAGACCCAGTACTTC
TRBJ1-2	TRBV7-8	.	.	CASSPMGGGYTF	TGTGCCAGCAGCCCAATGGGGGGTGGCTACACCTTC
TRBJ1-4	TRBV19	.	few	CASSEQGSGEKLFF	TGTGCCAGTAGTGAGCAGGGGAGCGGAGAAAAACTGTTTTTT
TRBJ2-1	TRBV7-2	TRBD1	.	CASSSSGTGLYEQFF	TGTGCCAGCAGCTCATCCGGGACAGGGTTGTATGAGCAGTTCTTC
TRBJ2-6	TRBV5-1	.	.	CASSLTGSSGANVLTF	TGCGCCAGCAGCTTGACAGGGAGCTCTGGGGCCAACGTCCTGACTTTC
TRBJ2-4	TRBV19	.	.	CASAKEGGRVDLNF	TGTGCCAGTGCGAAGGAGGGCGGTAGGGTAGATTTGAACTTC
TRBJ1-2	TRBV23-1	.	.	CASSHSGRRNYGYTF	TGCGCCAGCAGTCATAGTGGGAGACGTAACTATGGCTACACCTTC
TRBJ2-3	TRBV6-6	TRBD2	.	CASSDLAADTQYF	TGTGCCAGCAGCGACCTAGCGGCAGATACGCAGTATTTT
TRBJ1-2	TRBV7-2	.	few	CASSLATGSYGYTF	TGTGCCAGCAGCTTAGCTACAGGGTCCTATGGCTACACCTTC
TRBJ1-1	TRBV28	TRBD1	.	CASSSPGTGDTEAFF	TGTGCCAGCAGTTCTCCCGGGACAGGGGACACTGAAGCTTTCTTT
TRBJ1-1	TRBV29-1	.	once	CSVDDTLNTEAFF	TGCAGCGTTGATGACACCTTGAACACTGAAGCTTTCTTT
TRBJ1-5	TRBV19	TRBD1	.	CASSTPGTGGNQPQHF	TGTGCCAGTAGTACGCCCGGGACAGGGGGGAATCAGCCCCAGCATTTT
TRBJ2-1	TRBV11-1	TRBD2	.	CASSTGLAGSYNEQFF	TGTGCCAGCAGCACCGGACTAGCGGGCTCCTACAATGAGCAGTTCTTC
TRBJ2-1	TRBV5-1	TRBD2	.	CASYTSGTYNEQFF	TGCGCCAGCTACACTAGCGGCACCTACAATGAGCAGTTCTTC
TRBJ1-1	TRBV2	.	once	CASSEALPGVTEAFF	TGTGCCAGCAGTGAAGCGCTTCCGGGGGTCACTGAAGCTTTCTTT
TRBJ1-4	TRBV19	TRBD1	.	CASSTTGATNEKLFF	TGTGCCAGTAGTACAACAGGGGCGACTAATGAAAAACTGTTTTTT
TRBJ2-4	TRBV14	.	.	CASSPPTGGGASQNIQYF	TGTGCCAGCAGCCCACCTACAGGGGGGGGCGCGTCCCAAAACATTCAGTACTTC
TRBJ2-3	TRBV7-9	.	once	CASSQRGTDTQYF	TGTGCCAGCAGCCAACGGGGCACAGATACGCAGTATTTT
TRBJ1-1	TRBV6-1	TRBD1	.	CASSERRQGDTEAFF	TGTGCCAGCAGTGAAAGGCGACAGGGTGACACTGAAGCTTTCTTT
TRBJ2-5	TRBV4-1	.	.	CASSQVTVGVAEETQYF	TGCGCCAGCAGCCAAGTGACGGTAGGAGTAGCCGAAGAGACCCAGTACTTC
TRBJ1-5	TRBV21-1	.	.	CASREMTRVSGDQPQHF	TGTGCCAGCAGGGAAATGACTCGGGTAAGCGGGGATCAGCCCCAGCATTTT
TRBJ1-1	TRBV29-1	TRBD1	once	CSTRTGGDTEAFF	TGCAGCACCCGGACAGGGGGGGACACTGAAGCTTTCTTT
TRBJ2-5	TRBV5-1	.	.	CASFGSPEETQYF	TGCGCCAGCTTCGGGTCTCCTGAAGAGACCCAGTACTTC
TRBJ1-5	TRBV5-8	.	.	CASSLRQVVQPQHF	TGTGCCAGCAGCTTGCGGCAGGTGGTTCAGCCCCAGCATTTT
TRBJ2-3	TRBV11-3	TRBD2	.	CASSFGGGDTQYF	TGTGCCAGCAGCTTTGGCGGGGGAGATACGCAGTATTTT
TRBJ2-5	TRBV5-8	TRBD1	few	CASSPTKRFGQGQETQYF	TGTGCCAGCAGCCCAACGAAGAGGTTTGGACAGGGACAAGAGACCCAGTACTTC
TRBJ1-1	TRBV9	TRBD1	.	CASSGTGVTEAFF	TGTGCCAGCAGTGGGACAGGGGTCACTGAAGCTTTCTTT
TRBJ2-2	TRBV6-4	.	.	CASSDQPSRGTGELFF	TGTGCCAGCAGTGATCAACCTAGCAGGGGCACCGGGGAGCTGTTTTTT
TRBJ1-1	TRBV9	TRBD1	.	CASSLRTGEASTEAFF	TGTGCCAGCAGCCTTCGGACAGGGGAGGCTTCCACTGAAGCTTTCTTT
TRBJ2-5	TRBV6-1	.	.	CASSEVGGSVTQYF	TGTGCCAGCAGTGAAGTAGGCGGCTCCGTCACCCAGTACTTC
TRBJ1-4	TRBV18	.	.	CASSPRSRGIPNEKLFF	TGTGCCAGCTCACCCCGGAGCAGGGGTATCCCTAATGAAAAACTGTTTTTT
TRBJ1-2	TRBV25-1	TRBD1	.	CASSGWTGDPRGYTF	TGTGCCAGCAGTGGATGGACAGGGGACCCTAGAGGCTACACCTTC
TRBJ2-2	TRBV11-1	.	.	CASSLWRENTGELFF	TGTGCCAGCAGCCTCTGGCGGGAGAACACCGGGGAGCTGTTTTTT
TRBJ2-1	TRBV11-3	.	.	CASSLARGKQFF	TGTGCCAGCAGCTTAGCTCGGGGTAAGCAGTTCTTC
TRBJ1-3	TRBV6-5	.	.	CASRVQAGNTIYF	TGTGCCAGCAGGGTACAGGCCGGAAACACCATATATTTT
TRBJ1-1	TRBV28	TRBD1	.	CATQGVVQNTEAFF	TGTGCCACCCAGGGGGTGGTCCAGAACACTGAAGCTTTCTTT
TRBJ1-2	TRBV6-1	TRBD1	.	CASSDWGQGLGGYTF	TGTGCCAGCAGTGATTGGGGACAGGGGTTGGGTGGCTACACCTTC
TRBJ1-1	TRBV7-9	TRBD1	once	CASSFGQGHTEAFF	TGTGCCAGCAGCTTTGGACAGGGACACACTGAAGCTTTCTTT
TRBJ2-2	TRBV27	TRBD2	.	CASRQSSGSPTGELFF	TGTGCCAGCAGACAATCTAGCGGGAGTCCCACCGGGGAGCTGTTTTTT
TRBJ2-5	TRBV6-6	.	.	CASSYDRLETQYF	TGTGCCAGCAGTTACGACAGGTTGGAGACCCAGTACTTC
TRBJ1-1	TRBV19	.	once	CASTTPTENTEAFF	TGTGCCAGTACCACCCCGACAGAGAACACTGAAGCTTTCTTT
TRBJ2-1	TRBV2	.	.	CASGSVSYNEQFF	TGTGCCAGCGGTAGCGTCTCCTACAATGAGCAGTTCTTC